What follows are 7 T cell receptor beta chains derived from one specimen sequenced in a study of blood T cell repertoires in COVID-19. Profiled with immunoSEQ multiplex PCR; TCRdb holds only in-frame clones, not every one. The table lists about 300,000 clones, 87% of them singletons. Sequenced sample: peripheral blood. The receptors come from a young man with active or convalescent COVID-19.

This rearrangement joins TRBV9 to TRBJ2-3, with D maybe TRBD1 (5 bases). V was clipped by 0 bases and J by 6 bases, with 5 bases between them. Germline CDR1 SGDLS, CDR2 YYNGEE. The CDR3 loop spans 12 amino acids. As DNA, the CDR3 is TGTGCCAGCAGCGTAGAGGGGGATACGCAGTATTTT. Its protein product is CASSVEGDTQYF.

The chain links TRBV6-1 to TRBJ1-6; D is unresolved. CDR3 length: 13 residues. Per the germline V gene, CDR1 is MNHNS and CDR2 is SASEGT. V shed 5 bases and J shed 10 bases, with 12 bases lying between them. CDR3 loop: CASSYSLESPLHF. CDR3 coding DNA: TGTGCCAGCAGTTATTCGCTCGAGTCACCCCTCCACTTT.

V and J are TRBV13 and TRBJ1-6; D might be TRBD1 (6 bases). V lost 5 bases, J lost 16 bases, and 24 bases lay in between. From germline, CDR1 is PRHDT and CDR2 FYEKMQ (reference sequence). The CDR3 covers 15 residues. The CDR3 spells CASSHSSTGFSGLHF. CDR3 nucleotides: TGTGCCAGCAGCCATTCATCCACAGGGTTTAGTGGGCTCCACTTT.

The chain uses TRBV6-5 and TRBJ2-1, with TRBD1 identical over 9 bases. Germline lookup yields CDR1 MNHEY and CDR2 SVGAGI. The CDR3 extends over 15 amino acids. Trimming cost V 2 bases and J 8 bases; bases outside gene matches: 7. CDR3 bases: TGTGCCAGCAGTTACCAGGGGACAGGGCGGGATGAGCAGTTCTTC. The encoded protein is CASSYQGTGRDEQFF.

The chain couples TRBV2 to TRBJ1-5; 9 bases map to TRBD1. The ends lost 6 bases at V and 7 bases at J; junction bases unmatched: 10. Germline assignment: CDR1 SNHLY and CDR2 FYNNEI. The CDR3 covers 15 residues. The CDR3 region has the DNA TGTGCCAGCAGGGGAGACAGGGGGAGTGGACAGCCCCAGCATTTT. As protein: CASRGDRGSGQPQHF. Drawing the rest from reference TRBV2 and TRBJ1-5, the complete variable domain is EPEVTQTPSHQVTQMGQEVILRCVPISNHLYFYWYRQILGQKVEFLVSFYNNEISEKSEIFDDQFSVERPDGSNFTLKIRSTKLEDSAMYFCASRGDRGSGQPQHFGDGTRLSIL.

The CDR3 bases are TGTGCCAGTAGTATATCCCAATCATCCTATGGCTACACCTTC. Protein product: CASSISQSSYGYTF. This rearrangement joins TRBV19 to TRBJ1-2, with unresolved D. The length of the CDR3 is 14 residues. The germline CDR1 and CDR2 sequences are LNHDA and SQIVND (reference sequence). V dropped 2 bases and J dropped 4 bases, with 11 bases sitting between them. Full variable domain (outside the CDR3, taken from reference TRBV19 and TRBJ1-2): DGGITQSPKYLFRKEGQNVTLSCEQNLNHDAMYWYRQDPGQGLRLIYYSQIVNDFQKGDIAEGYSVSREKKESFPLTVTSAQKNPTAFYLCASSISQSSYGYTFGSGTRLTVV.

This chain links TRBV7-9 with TRBJ1-1; TRBD1 matches at 7 bases. Per germline, CDR1 SEHNR and CDR2 FQNEAQ (reference sequence). V was pared by 5 bases and J by 1 base, with 10 bases of the junction left unmatched. There are 16 residues in the CDR3. The chain's CDR3 is CASSASPGTANTEAFF. The CDR3 nucleotides are TGTGCCAGCAGCGCGTCACCCGGGACAGCGAACACTGAAGCTTTCTTT.